This T cell receptor (beta chain) was observed in a study of T-cell memory formation after mild COVID-19. Remarks on this clonotype: Antigen specificity is unknown.

V dropped 0 bases and J dropped 1 base, with 9 bases sitting between them. The CDR3 spans 16 residues. Germline V CDR1 and CDR2: SGHDN, FVKESK. General study results and limits: CD4+ contracting clones were found mainly in CM and EM, and CD8+ ones in EMRA. Cross-reactive memory appears to have joined, as suggested by some responding clones showing up in pre-infection memory. Later expanders leaned CD4+, whereas clones that contracted between day 15 and 85 were balanced CD4/CD8.

Constant-segment primers and 5'RACE yielded cDNA libraries for TCR alpha and TCR beta, each carrying sample barcodes and UMIs. MiXCR, applied by TCRdb to the 5' RACE reads, yields one record per CDR3 protein. The table records 400,000 or so distinct CDR3 sequences, around 20% of them present only once. Source material: PBMCs or a T cell subset sorted from them (not recorded which). This rearrangement joins TRBV14 to TRBJ2-2; no definite D call. The sequence was obtained from an adult woman who had mild COVID-19 (a few samples of this study predate the infection). Cell type and time point are not known. The CDR3 sequence: CASSQDPYLNTGELFF. The CDR3 region has the DNA TGTGCCAGCAGCCAAGACCCATATTTGAACACCGGGGAGCTGTTTTTT.